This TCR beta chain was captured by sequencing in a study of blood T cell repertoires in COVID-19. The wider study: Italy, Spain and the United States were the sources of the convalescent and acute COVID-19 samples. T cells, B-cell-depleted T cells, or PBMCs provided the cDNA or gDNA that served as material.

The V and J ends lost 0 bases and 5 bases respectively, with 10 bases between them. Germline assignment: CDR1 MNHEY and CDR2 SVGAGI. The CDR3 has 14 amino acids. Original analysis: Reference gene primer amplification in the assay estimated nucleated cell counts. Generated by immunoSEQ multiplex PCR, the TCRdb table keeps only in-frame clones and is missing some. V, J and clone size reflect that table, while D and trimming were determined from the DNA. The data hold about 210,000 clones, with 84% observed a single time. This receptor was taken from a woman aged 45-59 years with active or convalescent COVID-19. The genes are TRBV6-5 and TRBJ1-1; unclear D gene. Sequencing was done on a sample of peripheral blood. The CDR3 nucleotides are TGTGCCAGCAGTTACTCGACGGCGGGGACTGAAGCTTTCTTT. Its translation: CASSYSTAGTEAFF.